Shown below are 3 T cell receptor beta chains from a single sample sequenced in a study of blood T cell repertoires in COVID-19 (dated by TCRdb to 2018 to 2021). The protocol used for the library was the immunoSEQ multiplex PCR assay. The table comes from immuneACCESS by way of TCRdb, which keeps in-frame sequences with V and J called. Part of the clones is missing from these tables; in studies checked, under half for an unresolved V gene and the rest for unknown reasons. In all, the sample holds roughly 72,000 clones, and 80% of those were seen once. Of the sample, 18% is held by the ten largest clones. Sequencing was performed on peripheral blood. These receptors originate from a man between 65 and 85 years old who had recovered from COVID-19.

The count of this clone is one. The rearrangement uses TRBV5-1 and TRBJ2-7; a weak D match, TRBD2 (6 bases). The V gene lost 7 bases and the J gene lost 1 base, with 18 bases spanning the gap. The CDR3 sequence is 15 residues long. Germline-derived CDR1 and CDR2 are SGHRS and YFSETQ. CDR3 DNA: TGCGCCAGCCACGGGGACTCCTCGGCTTCCTACGAGCAGTACTTC. It translates to CASHGDSSASYEQYF.

V is TRBV7-9 and J is TRBJ2-5; D gene uncertain. V was shortened by 2 bases and J by 2 bases, with 9 bases between the two germline ends. CDR3 length: 14 amino acids. From germline, CDR1 is SEHNR and CDR2 FQNEAQ (reference sequence). CDR3 coding DNA: TGTGCCAGCAGCTTATGGGCCAAGCAAGAGACCCAGTACTTC. It encodes CASSLWAKQETQYF.

This clone was found once. V is TRBV30 and J is TRBJ2-1, with 7 bases lining up with TRBD2. The length of the CDR3 is 14 residues. The V and J ends lost 5 bases and 3 bases, in that order; junction bases with no gene match: 7. Germline values: CDR1 GTSNPN, CDR2 SVGIG (reference sequence). The CDR3 DNA is TGTGCCTGGGTTATAGCGGGTTTCTACAATGAGCAGTTCTTC. Translation: CAWVIAGFYNEQFF. The complete variable domain, with remaining parts taken from reference TRBV30 and TRBJ2-1, reads SQTIHQWPATLVQPVGSPLSLECTVEGTSNPNLYWYRQAAGRGLQLLFYSVGIGQISSEVPQNLSASRPQDRQFILSSKKLLLSDSGFYLCAWVIAGFYNEQFFGPGTRLTVL.